The 6 T cell receptor beta chains below all came from one sample that was sequenced in a study of radiation and T cells in renal cell carcinoma (dated by TCRdb to between 2020 and 2021). The intended sense of this specimen's time point label: blood 2 weeks post-SBRT. The sample's treatment or condition label is to be understood as: 15 Gy SBRT to primary tumor, nephrectomy 4 weeks later. The library relied on the immunoSEQ multiplex PCR assay. TCRdb carries this immuneACCESS record with in-frame sequences only. Its versions omit some clonotypes, under half of them owing to an unresolved V gene in the studies checked, with the rest unexplained. Counted in this sample were under 150,000 clones; approximately 78% of them appeared once. Over 1.5% of the sample comes from the top ten. Material: blood, obtained from a patient whose treatment included radiotherapy and nephrectomy. The receptors were sampled from a woman aged 55-70 years with renal cell carcinoma.

This clone was detected a few times. The chain employs TRBV6-1 and TRBJ1-4; D perhaps matches TRBD1 (5 bases). Per germline, CDR1 MNHNS and CDR2 SASEGT. The CDR3 loop spans 13 amino acids. V gave up 5 bases and J gave up 8 bases, with 12 bases separating them. The CDR3 nucleotides read TGTGCCAGCAGTAGCGGGGCTTGGGAAAAACTGTTTTTT. This translates into CASSSGAWEKLFF.

The genes are TRBV11-2 and TRBJ1-1, with 10 positions matching TRBD1. Unmatched junction bases numbered 5, after V lost 0 bases and J lost 7 bases. Germline V gene sequence: CDR1 SGHAT, CDR2 FQNNGV. The CDR3 totals 15 residues. CDR3 bases: TGTGCCAGCAGCTTAGACCCGACAGGGGGCATTGAAGCTTTCTTT. Residues: CASSLDPTGGIEAFF.

J is TRBJ2-2 and V is TRBV28, with D tentatively TRBD1 (5 bases). The CDR3 runs to 12 residues. Germline CDR1 reads MDHEN; CDR2 reads SYDVKM. Trimming shortened V by 8 bases and J by 4 bases, and 8 bases separated the two germline ends. The CDR3 here is CASRQLTGELFF. For the CDR3, the DNA is TGTGCCAGCCGACAGCTCACCGGGGAGCTGTTTTTT.

The chain combines TRBV27 with TRBJ2-5, with D tentatively TRBD2 (6 bases). Germline V gene data show CDR1 as MNHEY and CDR2 as SMNVEV (reference sequence). This CDR3 comprises 15 residues. Trimming stripped 3 bases from V and 0 bases from J, with 11 bases between. Here the CDR3 reads CASSLGGLYQETQYF. Written as DNA, the CDR3 is TGTGCCAGCAGTTTGGGGGGTTTGTACCAAGAGACCCAGTACTTC.

This clone was seen a single time. V and J are TRBV10-3 and TRBJ2-2; D is unclear. The CDR3 runs 12 residues. V was clipped by 2 bases and J by 6 bases, with 4 bases between them. The germline CDR1 and CDR2 sequences are ENHRY and SYGVKD. CDR3 in DNA: TGTGCCATCAGTGAGGCGGCCGGGGAGCTGTTTTTT. This codes for CAISEAAGELFF.

This chain connects TRBV27 to TRBJ1-5, with 7 bases identical to TRBD1. CDR1 is MNHEY and CDR2 is SMNVEV in the germline V gene (reference sequence). This CDR3 contains 15 residues. Losses at the gene ends were 0 bases for V and 7 bases for J; bases not matched to a gene: 6. The CDR3 DNA follows: TGTGCCAGCAGTTTATCGACAGGGTATGGCCAGCCCCAGCATTTT. It is translated as CASSLSTGYGQPQHF.